One T cell receptor (beta chain) is described in this entry. The sample comes from a study of CD8+CD57+ T cells in acquired aplastic anemia. CDR3 and TCR beta VDJ profiling relied on a genomic DNA template. TCRdb called the reads again in MiXCR, with one record for every CDR3 protein. The sample includes over 35,000 distinct CDR3 sequences, roughly 65% seen only once; the top ten take around 22%. V lost 11 bases, J lost 7 bases, and 20 bases lay in between. This CDR3 is built from 13 residues. Germline lookup yields CDR1 ENHRY and CDR2 SYGVKD. Sequenced sample: sorted CD4+, CD8+, or CD8+CD57+ T cells (not recorded which) from PBMCs. The chain uses TRBV10-3 and TRBJ1-2, with no clear D. This clonotype originated in a human donor in good health, serving as a control. The CDR3, as DNA: TGTGCCGCGATGGACGGAACGTGGAGTGGCTACACCTTC. Translating gives CAAMDGTWSGYTF.